This is a list of T cell receptor beta chains from one sample in a study of cytomegalovirus exposure and HLA in healthy donors. The data were produced by immunoSEQ multiplex PCR, yet TCRdb's version contains in-frame clones alone and is incomplete. The data contain approximately 190,000 clones, roughly 80% of them singletons. Sequenced sample: PBMCs. These receptors came from a woman younger than 45 in good health and CMV-seropositive. Both conserved end residues are part of each CDR3. The D gene is left open where the match is weak. Clone size is not always given. Where it is, it says once, few, many or a class for expanded clones.

NA	NA	TRBJ2-7	TRBV28	TGTGCCAGCAGCGAGAATTCCTACGAGCAGTACTTC	CASSENSYEQYF
NA	NA	TRBJ1-4	TRBV14	TGTGCCAGCAGCCTCTTCGCGGGAGAAAAACTGTTTTTT	CASSLFAGEKLFF
NA	NA	TRBJ1-1	TRBV7-9	TGTGCCAGCAGCTTAGCTAGAAGGAACACTGAAGCTTTCTTT	CASSLARRNTEAFF
NA	few	TRBJ1-6	TRBV13	TGTGCCAGCAGCTTAGAGGCGGAAAATAATTCACCCCTCCACTTT	CASSLEAENNSPLHF
NA	NA	TRBJ2-5	TRBV5-6	TGTGCCAGCAGCTTCGGGGAGGAGACCCAGTACTTC	CASSFGEETQYF
NA	NA	TRBJ1-1	TRBV7-9	TGTGCCAGCAGCTTACAGGGGAAAGCTTTCTTT	CASSLQGKAFF
NA	NA	TRBJ2-7	TRBV28	TGTGCCAGCAGTTTCCCCGGAGGGAACTCCTACGAGCAGTACTTC	CASSFPGGNSYEQYF
NA	NA	TRBJ1-2	TRBV5-1	TGCGCCAGCAGCTTGGACAGTTTTAACTATGGCTACACCTTC	CASSLDSFNYGYTF
TRBD1	NA	TRBJ1-2	TRBV2	TGTGCCAGGGCGGGGACAGGGGACATAGCTAACTATGGCTACACCTTC	CARAGTGDIANYGYTF
TRBD1	NA	TRBJ1-1	TRBV27	TGTGCCAGCAGTTTCCGACAGGGCGTGAGTGAAGCTTTCTTT	CASSFRQGVSEAFF
NA	NA	TRBJ1-5	TRBV28	TGTGCCAGCAGTCAGGGGACGGATAGCAATCAGCCCCAGCATTTT	CASSQGTDSNQPQHF
NA	NA	TRBJ2-3	TRBV5-4	TGTGCCAGCAGCACCGGGAGCACAGATACGCAGTATTTT	CASSTGSTDTQYF
NA	NA	TRBJ1-2	TRBV13	TGTGCCAGCAGCCCCAGCTCGCAGCGTTTAGCTTATGGCTACACCTTC	CASSPSSQRLAYGYTF
NA	NA	TRBJ1-2	TRBV29-1	TGCAGCGCCCCAAGGACAAGAGACTATGGCTACACCTTC	CSAPRTRDYGYTF
TRBD2	NA	TRBJ2-1	TRBV13	TGTGCCAGCAGCCGTAGTTGGACTAGCGGGAGTAGGTACAATGAGCAGTTCTTC	CASSRSWTSGSRYNEQFF
TRBD1	NA	TRBJ2-7	TRBV19	TGTGCCAGTAAACCGGGACAGGGAGGCAACGAGCAGTACTTC	CASKPGQGGNEQYF
NA	NA	TRBJ2-7	TRBV7-6	TGTGCCAGCAGCTTACCCCATGGGGCCGCGGCCTACGAGCAGTACTTC	CASSLPHGAAAYEQYF
NA	NA	TRBJ2-7	TRBV10-1	TGCGCCAGCAGTCCGGCAGGACAGCCCTACGAGCAGTACTTC	CASSPAGQPYEQYF
TRBD1	NA	TRBJ2-7	TRBV25-1	TGTGCCAGCAGCGGACAGGGAAAGTACCACGAGCAGTACTTC	CASSGQGKYHEQYF
NA	once	TRBJ2-7	TRBV2	TGTGCCAGCAGCACCTACAGGGACTACGAGCAGTACTTC	CASSTYRDYEQYF
NA	NA	TRBJ1-4	TRBV5-1	TGCGCCAGCAGCTGGGTGGGAGCCGCAACTAATGAAAAACTGTTTTTT	CASSWVGAATNEKLFF
TRBD2	NA	TRBJ2-4	TRBV4-1	TGCGCCAGCAGCCCGGGACTAGCGGGGGGACGAGCCAAAAACATTCAGTACTTC	CASSPGLAGGRAKNIQYF
NA	NA	TRBJ2-4	TRBV4-1	TGCGCCAGCAGCCACCGGACTAAGATGTTCCCCGGGGACATTCAGTACTTC	CASSHRTKMFPGDIQYF
NA	NA	TRBJ1-1	TRBV7-9	TGTGCCAGCAGCCCGGTGACAGGGAACACTGAAGCTTTCTTT	CASSPVTGNTEAFF
NA	NA	TRBJ2-7	TRBV28	TGTGCCAGCACCCCGCCGTGTCACGGGAGAGGTTGCGAGCAGTACTTC	CASTPPCHGRGCEQYF
TRBD1	few	TRBJ2-7	TRBV7-9	TGTGCCAGCAGCCTGGAGACAGGGATTACCTACGAGCAGTACTTC	CASSLETGITYEQYF
TRBD1	few	TRBJ2-1	TRBV15	TGTGCCACCAGCAGAGACTACAGGGGGCAAGGGGATGAGCAGTTCTTC	CATSRDYRGQGDEQFF
NA	once	TRBJ2-7	TRBV6-6	TGTGCCAGCAGTTCCGGCCGTCAGGCCCTAGCTTACGAGCAGTACTTC	CASSSGRQALAYEQYF
NA	NA	TRBJ1-1	TRBV7-9	TGTGCCAGCAGCCCCGAGTGGGGGGGGACTGAAGCTTTCTTT	CASSPEWGGTEAFF
TRBD1	NA	TRBJ2-5	TRBV18	TGTGCCAGCTCACCAACGATAACCGGAGGGACAGGGACAGAGACCCAGTACTTC	CASSPTITGGTGTETQYF
TRBD2	few	TRBJ2-7	TRBV2	TGTGCCAGCAGAACGACTAGCGGTACCTACGAGCAGTACTTC	CASRTTSGTYEQYF
NA	few	TRBJ2-5	TRBV28	TGTGCCAGCAGTTCTCCGAGGGGGCAAGAGACCCAGTACTTC	CASSSPRGQETQYF
TRBD1	NA	TRBJ1-1	TRBV6-5	TGTGCCAGCAGTTATATAGGACAGGGACGTAGGGCTGAAGCTTTCTTT	CASSYIGQGRRAEAFF
NA	NA	TRBJ1-1	TRBV18	TGTGCCAGCTCACCCGGTCCCGACACTGAAGCTTTCTTT	CASSPGPDTEAFF
TRBD2	NA	TRBJ2-3	TRBV11-3	TGTGCCAGCAGCTTAGGTGGTACTAGCGGAAACACAGATACGCAGTATTTT	CASSLGGTSGNTDTQYF
NA	once	TRBJ1-5	TRBV6-5	TGTGCCAGCAGTTACTACGGGGGAGTGGAACAGCCCCAGCATTTT	CASSYYGGVEQPQHF
TRBD2	NA	TRBJ2-3	TRBV19	TGTGCCAGTAGGCGGGGGAGCACAGATACGCAGTATTTT	CASRRGSTDTQYF
NA	few	TRBJ1-5	TRBV6-5	TGTGCCAGCAAACAAAGGCAGGGAAGCAATCAGCCCCAGCATTTT	CASKQRQGSNQPQHF
NA	NA	TRBJ1-2	TRBV27	TGTGCCAGCAGTCACGGACAACCGAGTAACTATGGCTACACCTTC	CASSHGQPSNYGYTF
NA	few	TRBJ2-7	TRBV4-2	TGTGCCAGCAGCCAACGTCTCGGGCAGGGTATTTTGTACGAGCAGTACTTC	CASSQRLGQGILYEQYF
NA	once	TRBJ2-5	TRBV7-6	TGTGCCAGCAGCTTAGCCTCAGGATATGAGACCCAGTACTTC	CASSLASGYETQYF
NA	NA	TRBJ2-6	TRBV6-6	TGTGCCAGCAAGCTTCCTGGGGCCAACGTCCTGACTTTC	CASKLPGANVLTF
TRBD1	few	TRBJ1-1	TRBV19	TGTGCCAGTAGTATGGGCAGGGGGCGCGGGGGCACTGAAGCTTTCTTT	CASSMGRGRGGTEAFF
NA	NA	TRBJ2-1	TRBV28	TGTGCCAGCAGCCGCATACCGGCGGGGCCCTACTCCTACAATGAGCAGTTCTTC	CASSRIPAGPYSYNEQFF
NA	NA	TRBJ2-1	TRBV14	TGTGCCAGCAGCCAAGACTCAGGACTCAGCTCCTACAATGAGCAGTTCTTC	CASSQDSGLSSYNEQFF
NA	few	TRBJ2-5	TRBV15	TGTGCCACCAGCACGATAAGCGCAGAGACCCAGTACTTC	CATSTISAETQYF
TRBD2	NA	TRBJ2-7	TRBV25-1	TGTGCCAGCAGTGAATCAAGAGGACTAGCGGGGGGACACTACGAGCAGTACTTC	CASSESRGLAGGHYEQYF
NA	NA	TRBJ1-3	TRBV18	TGTGCCAGCTCACGTAGTACCCCTGGAAACACCATATATTTT	CASSRSTPGNTIYF
TRBD1	NA	TRBJ2-7	TRBV7-9	TGTTCCAGCAGCCGGACGGGACAGGGGACCTACGAGCAGTACTTC	CSSSRTGQGTYEQYF
NA	NA	TRBJ2-3	TRBV10-1	TGCGCCAGCAGTGATTCGGACAATCGCACAGATACGCAGTATTTT	CASSDSDNRTDTQYF
NA	NA	TRBJ2-7	TRBV28	TGTGCCAGCAGACTCCTTTACTCTCCGGGACATCTCAACGAGCAGTACTTC	CASRLLYSPGHLNEQYF
TRBD2	NA	TRBJ2-2	TRBV19	TGTGCCTCCGACAAGGGGAGGGGTGCGAACACCGGGGAGCTGTTTTTT	CASDKGRGANTGELFF
NA	NA	TRBJ2-6	TRBV28	TGTGCCAGCTGGAGACGCTCTGGGGCCAACGTCCTGACTTTC	CASWRRSGANVLTF
NA	NA	TRBJ2-7	TRBV6-1	TGTGCCAGCAACTACGGGGTCTACGAGCAGTACTTC	CASNYGVYEQYF